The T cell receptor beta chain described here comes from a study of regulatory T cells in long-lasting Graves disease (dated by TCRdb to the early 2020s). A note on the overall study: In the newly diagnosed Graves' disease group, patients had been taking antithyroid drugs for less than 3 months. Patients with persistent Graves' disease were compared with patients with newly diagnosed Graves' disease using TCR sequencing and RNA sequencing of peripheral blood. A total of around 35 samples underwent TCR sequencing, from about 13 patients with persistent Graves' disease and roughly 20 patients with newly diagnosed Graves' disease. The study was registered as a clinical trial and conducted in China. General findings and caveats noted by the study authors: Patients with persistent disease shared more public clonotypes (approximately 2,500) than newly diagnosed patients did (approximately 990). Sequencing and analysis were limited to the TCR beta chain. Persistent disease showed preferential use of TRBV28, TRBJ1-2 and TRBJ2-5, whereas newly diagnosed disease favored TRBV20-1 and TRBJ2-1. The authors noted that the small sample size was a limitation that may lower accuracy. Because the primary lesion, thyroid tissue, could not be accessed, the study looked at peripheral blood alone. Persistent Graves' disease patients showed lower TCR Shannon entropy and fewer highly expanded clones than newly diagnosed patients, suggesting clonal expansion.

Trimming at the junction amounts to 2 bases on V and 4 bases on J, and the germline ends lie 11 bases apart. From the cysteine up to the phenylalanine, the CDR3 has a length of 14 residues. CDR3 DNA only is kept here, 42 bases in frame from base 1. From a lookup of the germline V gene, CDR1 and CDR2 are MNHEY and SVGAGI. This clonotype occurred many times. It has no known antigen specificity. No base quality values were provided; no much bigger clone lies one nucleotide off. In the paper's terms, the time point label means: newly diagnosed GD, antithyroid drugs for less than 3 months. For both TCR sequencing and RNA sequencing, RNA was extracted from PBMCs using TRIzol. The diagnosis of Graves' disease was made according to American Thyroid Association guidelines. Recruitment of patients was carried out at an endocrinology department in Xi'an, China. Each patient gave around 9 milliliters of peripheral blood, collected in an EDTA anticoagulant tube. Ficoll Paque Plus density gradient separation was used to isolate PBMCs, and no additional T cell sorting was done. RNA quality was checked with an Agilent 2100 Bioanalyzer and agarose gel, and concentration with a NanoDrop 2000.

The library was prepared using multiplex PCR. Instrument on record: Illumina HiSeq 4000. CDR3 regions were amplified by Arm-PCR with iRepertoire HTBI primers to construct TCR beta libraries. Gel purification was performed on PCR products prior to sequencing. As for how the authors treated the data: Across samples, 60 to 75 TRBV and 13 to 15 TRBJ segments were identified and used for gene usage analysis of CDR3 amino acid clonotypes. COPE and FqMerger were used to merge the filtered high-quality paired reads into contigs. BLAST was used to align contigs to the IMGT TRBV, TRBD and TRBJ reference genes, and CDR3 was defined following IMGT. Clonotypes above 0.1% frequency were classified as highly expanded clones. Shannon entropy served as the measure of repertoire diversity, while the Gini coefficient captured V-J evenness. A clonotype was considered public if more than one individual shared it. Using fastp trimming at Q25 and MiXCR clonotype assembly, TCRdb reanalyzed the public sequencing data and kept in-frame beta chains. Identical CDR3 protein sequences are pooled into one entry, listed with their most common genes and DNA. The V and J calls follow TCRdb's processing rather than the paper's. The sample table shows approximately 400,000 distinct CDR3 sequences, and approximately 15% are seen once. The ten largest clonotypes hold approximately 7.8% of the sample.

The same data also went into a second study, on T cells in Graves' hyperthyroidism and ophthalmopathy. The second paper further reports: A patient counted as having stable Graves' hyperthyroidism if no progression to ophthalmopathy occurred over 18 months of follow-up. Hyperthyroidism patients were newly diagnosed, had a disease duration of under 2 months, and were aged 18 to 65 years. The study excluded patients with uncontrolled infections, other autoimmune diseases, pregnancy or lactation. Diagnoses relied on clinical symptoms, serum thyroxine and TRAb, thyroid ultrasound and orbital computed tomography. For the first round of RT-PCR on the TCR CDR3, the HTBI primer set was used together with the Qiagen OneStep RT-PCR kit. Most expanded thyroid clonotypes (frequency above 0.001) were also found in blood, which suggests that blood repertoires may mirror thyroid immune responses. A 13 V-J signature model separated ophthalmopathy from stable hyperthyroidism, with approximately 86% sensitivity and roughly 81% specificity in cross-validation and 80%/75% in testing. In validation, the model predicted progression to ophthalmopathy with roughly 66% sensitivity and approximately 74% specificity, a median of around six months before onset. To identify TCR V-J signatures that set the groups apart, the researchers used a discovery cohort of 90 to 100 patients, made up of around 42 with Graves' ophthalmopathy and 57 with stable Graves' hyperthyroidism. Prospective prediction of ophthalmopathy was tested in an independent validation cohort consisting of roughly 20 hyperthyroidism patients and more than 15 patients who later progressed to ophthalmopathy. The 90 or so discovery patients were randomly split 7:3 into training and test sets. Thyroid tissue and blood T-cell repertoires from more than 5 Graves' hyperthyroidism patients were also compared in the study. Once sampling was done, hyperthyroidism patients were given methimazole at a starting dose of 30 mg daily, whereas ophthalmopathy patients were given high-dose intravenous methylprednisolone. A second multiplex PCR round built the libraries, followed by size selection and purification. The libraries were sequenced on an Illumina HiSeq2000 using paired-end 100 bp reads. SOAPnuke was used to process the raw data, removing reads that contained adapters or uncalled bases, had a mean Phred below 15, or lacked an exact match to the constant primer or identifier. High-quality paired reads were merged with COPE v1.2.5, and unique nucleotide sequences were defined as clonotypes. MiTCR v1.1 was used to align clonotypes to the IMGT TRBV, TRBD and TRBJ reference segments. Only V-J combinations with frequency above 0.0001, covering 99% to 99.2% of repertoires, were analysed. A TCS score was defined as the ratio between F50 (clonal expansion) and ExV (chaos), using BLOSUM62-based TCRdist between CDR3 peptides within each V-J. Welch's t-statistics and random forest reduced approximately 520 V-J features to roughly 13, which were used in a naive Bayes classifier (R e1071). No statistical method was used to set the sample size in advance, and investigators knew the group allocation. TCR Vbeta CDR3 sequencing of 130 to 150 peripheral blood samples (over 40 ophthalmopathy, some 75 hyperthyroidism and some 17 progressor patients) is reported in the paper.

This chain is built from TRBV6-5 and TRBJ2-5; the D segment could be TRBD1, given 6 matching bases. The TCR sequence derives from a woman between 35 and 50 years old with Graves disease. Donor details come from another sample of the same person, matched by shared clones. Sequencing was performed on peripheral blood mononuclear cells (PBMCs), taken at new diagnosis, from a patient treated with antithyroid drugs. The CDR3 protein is CASSYAGDRETQYF. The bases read TGTGCCAGCAGTTACGCAGGGGATCGAGAGACCCAGTACTTC.